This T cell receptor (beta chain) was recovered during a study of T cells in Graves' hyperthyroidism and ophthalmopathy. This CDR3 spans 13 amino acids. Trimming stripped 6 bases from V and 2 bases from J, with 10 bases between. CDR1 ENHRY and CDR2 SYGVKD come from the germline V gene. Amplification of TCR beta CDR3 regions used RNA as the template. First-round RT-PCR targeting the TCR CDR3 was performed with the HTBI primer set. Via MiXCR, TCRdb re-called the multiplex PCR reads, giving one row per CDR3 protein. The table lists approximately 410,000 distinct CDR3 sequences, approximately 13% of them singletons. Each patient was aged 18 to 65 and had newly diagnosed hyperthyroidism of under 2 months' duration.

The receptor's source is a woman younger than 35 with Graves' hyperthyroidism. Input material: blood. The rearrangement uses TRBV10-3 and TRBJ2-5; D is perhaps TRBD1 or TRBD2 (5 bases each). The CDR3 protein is CAIRGDGQETQYF. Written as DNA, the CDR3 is TGTGCCATCAGGGGGGACGGACAAGAGACCCAGTACTTC.